This T cell receptor (beta chain) was sequenced in a study of radiotherapy plus CTLA-4 blockade in lung cancer. Across the study: Overall, roughly 17% of patients showed an objective response, while 31% attained disease control.

Findings of the study overall: After treatment with radiotherapy plus ipilimumab, TCR clones that came from the tumor expanded in blood. Reports state that early shifts in blood T cell clones, with interferon-beta, best predicted response.

TCRdb keeps only in-frame clones here, not all; method: immunoSEQ multiplex PCR. The profile shows some 73,000 clones, about 80% of them singletons. The study gave focal radiation plus ipilimumab CTLA-4 blockade to patients with chemo-refractory metastatic non-small-cell lung cancer. A note on this clone: What it binds is unknown.

The CDR3 extends over 14 amino acids. Germline values: CDR1 WSHSY, CDR2 SAAADI. Between the trimmed V and J ends, which lost 2 bases and 8 bases, there was a span of 15 bases. The sample here was peripheral blood, taken from a patient treated with radiotherapy plus ipilimumab. The chain links TRBV10-2 to TRBJ1-1, with TRBD1 as a possible D gene (5 bases). The TCR comes from a human donor with non-small cell lung cancer who had stable disease on radiotherapy plus ipilimumab. The CDR3 DNA is TGCGCCAGCAGTGAGAACGGACAACGTTGGGAAGCTTTCTTT. Protein sequence: CASSENGQRWEAFF.